This T cell receptor (beta chain) appears in the sequencing data of a study of blood T cell repertoires in COVID-19. The wider study: PBMCs, B-cell-depleted T cells, or T cells provided the cDNA or gDNA that made up the material.

Produced via immunoSEQ multiplex PCR; TCRdb's table is partial and in-frame only. The sample has about 350,000 clones, roughly 86% seen once; the top ten hold 0.85% to 1.3%. The CDR3 contains 13 residues. V lost 1 base, J lost 4 bases, and 7 bases lay in between. CDR1 is SEHNR and CDR2 is FQNEAQ in the germline V gene (reference sequence). Regarding this clone: This CDR3 is also generated by other DNA sequences in the sample.

Shortly before study entry, within 2 weeks, exposed participants had met a COVID-19 case. The TCR was taken from a woman aged 25 to 39 who had been exposed to COVID-19. Sample: PBMCs or T cells enriched from blood (not recorded which). The chain has TRBV7-9 and TRBJ1-2; D is undetermined. Here the CDR3 DNA reads TGTGCCAGCAGCTTAGGGGGAGGCTATGGCTACACCTTC. Residues: CASSLGGGYGYTF.